This T cell receptor beta chain was profiled in a study of blood T cell repertoires in COVID-19. Study-wide context: The samples span acute and convalescent COVID-19 from the United States, Italy and Spain. T cells, B-cell-depleted T cells, or PBMCs provided the cDNA or gDNA that served as material.

The CDR3 extends over 18 amino acids. V lost 1 base and J lost 13, with 29 bases in between. CDR1 MGHDK and CDR2 SYGVNS come from the germline V gene. Study processing details: Nucleated cell number was recorded as an estimate derived from reference gene primer amplification. TCRdb's copy holds only in-frame clones and misses some; the assay was immunoSEQ multiplex PCR. The V and J calls and clone size come from that table; D and trimming were worked out from the DNA. This repertoire shows 200,000 to 300,000 clones, just under 85% found once; its top ten account for around 6.4%. Sequenced input: peripheral blood. The chain carries TRBV25-1 and TRBJ2-1, with no clear D. This clonotype was obtained from a woman aged 60-70 years with active or convalescent COVID-19. In DNA, the CDR3 is TGTGCCAGCAGTGAATCTCTTCCACCCATAATTATCACAAAGATACAGTTCTTC. It is translated as CASSESLPPIIITKIQFF.